This note documents a single T cell receptor beta chain sequence. This clone was recorded a few times. Its binding antigen is unknown. The input lacks base qualities; no much larger clone sits a single base away. The entry originates in a study of blood T cell repertoires in COVID-19 (dated by TCRdb to the early 2020s). In terms of the full investigation: Collaborator samples came from the United States, Italy and Spain and covered acute and convalescent phases of COVID-19. The prospective study material was composed of cDNA or gDNA derived from T cells, B-cell-depleted T cells, or PBMCs. Deeply sampled blood TCRbeta repertoires from subjects exposed to, actively infected with, or recovered from COVID-19 were included in the dataset. A freely available public database, intended as a resource for researchers studying the immune response to SARS-CoV-2, is where the repertoires were released. The samples were drawn from two sources: the first 160 participants of the ongoing ImmuneRACE study, and some 1,300 subjects contributed by 6 global collaborators. The sample metadata nearly always contained a de-identified subject ID, COVID-19 status, age in years and sex. Where HLA class I and class II types were available, the types were taken from metadata supplied by the sample provider, not from assay-based typing.

Participants in the prospective study were aged 18 to 89 years, lived in about two dozen United States geographic areas, and enrolled through a virtual design. Cohort assignment in the prospective study relied on participant-reported clinical history from a screening survey and a study questionnaire. Recovered participants in ImmuneRACE Cohort 3 were defined by two consecutive negative NP/OP PCR tests, clearance by a healthcare professional, or resolution of symptoms. In the prospective study, mobile phlebotomists collected whole blood, serum and a nasopharyngeal or oropharyngeal swab from each participant. Prospective study participants could optionally give additional blood draws and questionnaires over an approximately two-month period. Prospective study blood samples were shipped either frozen or at room temperature before DNA extraction. Trimmed from V: 3 bases; trimmed from J: 4 bases; junction bases lacking a gene match: 1. CDR1 and CDR2, per the germline V gene (reference sequence), are GTSNPN and SVGIG. From the cysteine through the phenylalanine, the CDR3 covers 14 amino acids. Here the CDR3 DNA is all that survives: 42 bases in frame from base 1.

On the study overall, not on this receptor specifically: How much clinical and demographic metadata was included differed by source and by participant, and the metadata was provided uncurated.

TCRbeta CDR3 regions were amplified from genomic DNA using the immunoSEQ Assay, a bias-controlled multiplex PCR. As for the original processing: The number of nucleated cells in each sample was estimated by amplification of reference gene primers within the assay. To quantify the absolute abundance of each unique TCRbeta CDR3 rearrangement, sequence reads were collapsed and filtered. For each sample, productive Simpson clonality was calculated as the square root of Simpson's diversity index over productive rearrangements. TCRdb took over this immuneACCESS table, retaining in-frame rearrangements with V and J assigned. Such tables are incomplete; in checked studies, under half of the missing clones stem from an unresolved V gene, and the remainder is unexplained. That table supplies the V and J calls and clone size; D and trimming were determined from the DNA. This sample gives around 400,000 clones in total; roughly 80% of them show up just once. About 5% of the sample is in the top ten clones.

The chain uses TRBV30 and TRBJ2-2; TRBD1 matches 11 bases in the middle. Sequenced: PBMCs or T cells enriched from blood (not recorded which). The TCR sequence derives from a woman aged 45-59 years who had recovered from COVID-19. The CDR3 protein: CAWRGTGGTGELFF. The DNA sequence is TGTGCCTGGAGGGGGACAGGGGGCACCGGGGAGCTGTTTTTT.